The present T cell receptor beta chain was sequenced within a study of PD-1 blockade in classical Hodgkin lymphoma. Whole-study context: Patients were administered nivolumab (3 mg/kg intravenously) every 2 weeks.

In every patient, relapse followed autologous stem cell transplantation, while exposure to brentuximab vedotin differed. This CDR3 is built from 16 residues. The germline V and J ends were trimmed by 0 bases and 5 bases, with 17 bases remaining between them. The V gene's germline CDR1 is SGHRS and CDR2 YFSETQ. The data were produced by immunoSEQ multiplex PCR, yet TCRdb's version contains in-frame clones alone and is incomplete. The repertoire consists of 55,000 to 75,000 clones, with 60% to 80% occurring once and the leading ten covering less than 9.5%. This chain uses TRBV5-1 with TRBJ1-2; possible D gene TRBD1, 5 bases. The source is a human donor with classical Hodgkin lymphoma. The sample was peripheral blood mononuclear cells (PBMCs), taken before the second cycle of nivolumab. The CDR3 sequence is CASSLVPLSTAYGYTF. CDR3 sequence (DNA): TGCGCCAGCAGCTTGGTTCCTTTGTCGACAGCTTATGGCTACACCTTC.